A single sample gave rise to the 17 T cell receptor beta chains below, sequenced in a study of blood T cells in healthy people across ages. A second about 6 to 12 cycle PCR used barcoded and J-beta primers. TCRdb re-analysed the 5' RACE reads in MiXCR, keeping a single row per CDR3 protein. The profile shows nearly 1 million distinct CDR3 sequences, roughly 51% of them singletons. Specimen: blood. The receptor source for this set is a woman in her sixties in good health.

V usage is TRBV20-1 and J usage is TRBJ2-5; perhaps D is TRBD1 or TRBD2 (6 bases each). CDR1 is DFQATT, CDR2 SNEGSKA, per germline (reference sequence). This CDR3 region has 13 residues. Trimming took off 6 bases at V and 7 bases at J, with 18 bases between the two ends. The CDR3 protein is CSARVGGTGTQYF. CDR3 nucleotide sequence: TGCAGTGCGCGGGTCGGGGGCACAGGGACCCAGTACTTC.

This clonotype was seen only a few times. This chain's CDR3 is CASRRGRTGFYEQYF. The CDR3 region has the DNA TGTGCCAGCAGAAGAGGAAGGACGGGATTCTACGAGCAGTACTTC. The J gene is TRBJ2-7, the V gene TRBV28; TRBD2 might be the D (5 bases). This CDR3 is 15 amino acids long. The V end lost 6 bases, the J end lost 3 bases, and 18 bases lay between the germline ends. Germline-derived CDR1 and CDR2 are MDHEN and SYDVKM.

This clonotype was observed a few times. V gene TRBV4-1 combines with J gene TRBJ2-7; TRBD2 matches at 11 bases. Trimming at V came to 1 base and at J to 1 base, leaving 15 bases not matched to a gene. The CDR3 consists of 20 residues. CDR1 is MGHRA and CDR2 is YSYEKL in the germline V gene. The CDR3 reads CASSQGLAGGNGYGSYEQYF. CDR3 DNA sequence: TGCGCCAGCAGCCAAGGATTAGCGGGAGGGAATGGGTACGGGTCCTACGAGCAGTACTTC.

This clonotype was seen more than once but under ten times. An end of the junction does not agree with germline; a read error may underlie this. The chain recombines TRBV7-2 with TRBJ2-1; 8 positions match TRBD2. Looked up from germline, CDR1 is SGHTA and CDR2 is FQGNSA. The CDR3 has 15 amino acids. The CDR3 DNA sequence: TGTGCCAGCAGCATAGCGGGAACACCCTACAATGAGCAGTTCTTC. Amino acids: CASSIAGTPYNEQFF.

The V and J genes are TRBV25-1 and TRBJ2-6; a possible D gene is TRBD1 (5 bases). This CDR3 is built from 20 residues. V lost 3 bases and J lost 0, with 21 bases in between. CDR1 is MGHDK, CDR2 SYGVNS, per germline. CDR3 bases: TGTGCCAGCAGTGAGAGCCCCCCCCAGGGTCCCTACTCTGGGGCCAACGTCCTGACTTTC. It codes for CASSESPPQGPYSGANVLTF.

CDR3 residues: CASSQAAAGSVNEQFF. CDR3 coding DNA: TGCGCCAGCAGCCAAGCGGCAGCGGGTAGTGTTAATGAGCAGTTCTTC. The chain employs TRBV4-1 and TRBJ2-1, with a weak D call TRBD2 (6 bases). Germline V gene data show CDR1 as MGHRA and CDR2 as YSYEKL. V was trimmed by 1 base and J by 7 bases, leaving 17 bases between them. This CDR3 comprises 16 residues.

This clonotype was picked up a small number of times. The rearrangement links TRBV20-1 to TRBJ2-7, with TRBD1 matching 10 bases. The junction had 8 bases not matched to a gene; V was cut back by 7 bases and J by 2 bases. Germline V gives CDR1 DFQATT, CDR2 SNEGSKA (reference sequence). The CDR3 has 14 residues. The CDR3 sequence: CSVATGTGAYEQYF. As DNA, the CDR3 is TGCAGTGTTGCAACCGGGACAGGGGCCTACGAGCAGTACTTC.

This chain's CDR3 is CSARKSDSYNSPLHF. CDR3 sequence (DNA): TGCAGTGCTAGAAAGAGCGACTCCTATAATTCACCCCTCCACTTT. The chain employs TRBV20-1 and TRBJ1-6; D is ambiguous. Germline V gives CDR1 DFQATT, CDR2 SNEGSKA (reference sequence). The germline V and J ends were trimmed by 2 bases and 0 bases, with 8 bases remaining between them. The CDR3 totals 15 residues.

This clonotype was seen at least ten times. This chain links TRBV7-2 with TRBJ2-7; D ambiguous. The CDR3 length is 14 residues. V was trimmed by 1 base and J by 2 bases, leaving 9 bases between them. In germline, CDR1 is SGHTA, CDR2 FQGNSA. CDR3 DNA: TGTGCCAGCAGCTTAGTCGTGAGAACCTACGAGCAGTACTTC. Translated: CASSLVVRTYEQYF. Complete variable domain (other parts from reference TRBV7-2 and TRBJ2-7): GAGVSQSPSNKVTEKGKDVELRCDPISGHTALYWYRQSLGQGLEFLIYFQGNSAPDKSGLPSDRFSAERTGGSVSTLTIQRTQQEDSAVYLCASSLVVRTYEQYFGPGTRLTVT.

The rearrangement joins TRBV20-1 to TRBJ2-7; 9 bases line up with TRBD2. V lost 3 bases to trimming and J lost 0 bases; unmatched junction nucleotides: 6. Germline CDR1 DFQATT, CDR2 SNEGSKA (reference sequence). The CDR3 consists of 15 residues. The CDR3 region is CSASPRLAVSYEQYF. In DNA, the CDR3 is TGCAGTGCTAGCCCCCGACTAGCGGTCTCCTACGAGCAGTACTTC.

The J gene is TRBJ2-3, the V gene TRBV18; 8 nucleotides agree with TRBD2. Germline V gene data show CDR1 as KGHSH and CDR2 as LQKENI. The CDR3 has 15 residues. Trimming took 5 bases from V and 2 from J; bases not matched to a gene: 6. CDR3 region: CASSTLAGSTDTQYF. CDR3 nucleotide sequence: TGTGCCAGCTCAACCTTAGCGGGATCCACAGATACGCAGTATTTT.

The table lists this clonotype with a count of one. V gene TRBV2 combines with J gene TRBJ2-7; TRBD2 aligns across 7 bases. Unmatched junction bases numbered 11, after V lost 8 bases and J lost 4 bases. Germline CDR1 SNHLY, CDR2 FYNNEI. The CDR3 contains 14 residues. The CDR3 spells CASPREGRPYEQYF. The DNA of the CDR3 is TGTGCCAGCCCAAGGGAGGGGCGACCTTACGAGCAGTACTTC.

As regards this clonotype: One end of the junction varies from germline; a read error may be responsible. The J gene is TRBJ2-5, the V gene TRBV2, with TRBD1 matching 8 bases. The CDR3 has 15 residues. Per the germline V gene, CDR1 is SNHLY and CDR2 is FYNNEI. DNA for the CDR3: TGTGCCAGTAGTGGACACCGGACAGGGCAGGAGACCCAGTACTTC. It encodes CASSGHRTGQETQYF.

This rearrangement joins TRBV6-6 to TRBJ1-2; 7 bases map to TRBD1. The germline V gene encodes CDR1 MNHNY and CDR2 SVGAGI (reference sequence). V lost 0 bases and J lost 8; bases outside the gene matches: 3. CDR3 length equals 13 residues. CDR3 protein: CASSYSAGGGYTF. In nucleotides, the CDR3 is TGTGCCAGCAGTTACTCCGCAGGGGGAGGCTACACCTTC.

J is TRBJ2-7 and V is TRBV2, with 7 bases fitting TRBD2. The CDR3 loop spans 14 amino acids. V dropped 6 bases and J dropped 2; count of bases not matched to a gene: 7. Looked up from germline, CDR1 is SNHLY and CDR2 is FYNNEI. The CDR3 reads CASRATSDPYEQYF. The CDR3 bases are TGTGCCAGCAGGGCTACTAGCGACCCCTACGAGCAGTACTTC.

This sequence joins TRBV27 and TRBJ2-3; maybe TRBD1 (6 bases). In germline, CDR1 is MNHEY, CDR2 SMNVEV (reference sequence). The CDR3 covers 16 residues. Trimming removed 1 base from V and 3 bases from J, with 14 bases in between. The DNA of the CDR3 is TGTGCCAGCAGTTTATACCAGGGGTTAAAAACAGATACGCAGTATTTT. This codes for CASSLYQGLKTDTQYF.

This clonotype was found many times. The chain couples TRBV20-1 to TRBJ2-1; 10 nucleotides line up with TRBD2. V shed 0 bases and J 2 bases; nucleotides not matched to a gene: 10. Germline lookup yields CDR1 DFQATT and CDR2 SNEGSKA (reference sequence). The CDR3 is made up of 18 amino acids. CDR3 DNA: TGCAGTGCTAGAGATAATAACCCTACTAGCGGGGCCTACAATGAGCAGTTCTTC. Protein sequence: CSARDNNPTSGAYNEQFF.